The 2 T cell receptor beta chains presented below share a single source sample, sequenced in a study of neoadjuvant nivolumab and ipilimumab in lung cancer. The protocol was immunoSEQ multiplex PCR, while the TCRdb copy is restricted to in-frame clones and leaves out a portion. The repertoire consists of tens of thousands of clones, with roughly nine tenths occurring once and the leading ten covering almost 5%. The specimen was peripheral blood, collected after neoadjuvant nivolumab, alone or with ipilimumab, at or shortly before surgery. All receptors come from an adult with non-small cell lung cancer.

A few counts support this clone. The rearrangement uses TRBV29-1 and TRBJ2-7, with TRBD1 matching over 8 bases. Germline V gives CDR1 SQVTM, CDR2 ANQGSEA. With V trimmed by 4 bases and J by 5 bases, 10 bases remained unmatched. The CDR3 contains 14 residues. CDR3 region: CSVGLGQGFNEQYF. The CDR3 coding sequence is TGCAGCGTTGGACTCGGACAGGGTTTCAACGAGCAGTACTTC.

The chain links TRBV6-5 to TRBJ2-2; a possible D gene is TRBD1 (5 bases). This CDR3 spans 15 amino acids. The germline CDR1 and CDR2 sequences are MNHEY and SVGAGI. Trimming stripped 4 bases from V and 0 bases from J, with 9 bases between. The CDR3 protein is CASSLTDSNTGELFF. CDR3 bases: TGTGCCAGCAGTTTGACAGATTCGAACACCGGGGAGCTGTTTTTT.